The next 25 T cell receptor beta chains were all read from a single sample in a study of siplizumab effects on memory and regulatory T cells. Only in-frame clones appear in the TCRdb table, and some are missing; sequencing was by immunoSEQ multiplex PCR. This sample yields approximately 94,000 clones, of which about nine tenths are seen a single time; 0.15% belongs to the top ten. The sample taken for sequencing was CD4+ T cells sorted from blood. These receptors all come from a human donor in good health.

The rearrangement joins TRBV7-9 to TRBJ2-7, with D unclear. With 0 bases removed from V and 8 bases from J, the gap between germline ends came to 8 bases. The CDR3 has 12 residues. Germline V gene data show CDR1 as SEHNR and CDR2 as FQNEAQ (reference sequence). As DNA, the CDR3 is TGTGCCAGCAGCTTAGCAGGTGGGCAGCAGTACTTC. Protein sequence: CASSLAGGQQYF.

This clone was seen only once. The chain uses TRBV18 and TRBJ2-3; D may be TRBD1 (5 bases). CDR1 is KGHSH, CDR2 LQKENI, per germline. The CDR3 covers 13 residues. The ends were cut back, 3 bases at V and 5 bases at J, with 9 bases in the middle. The DNA for the CDR3 is TGTGCCAGCTCACCGCCCAGGGTAGATACGCAGTATTTT. Encoded protein: CASSPPRVDTQYF.

This chain connects TRBV7-9 to TRBJ1-3; D is possibly TRBD1 (6 bases). V lost 3 bases, J lost 4 bases, and 13 bases lay in between. Germline-derived CDR1 and CDR2 are SEHNR and FQNEAQ (reference sequence). CDR3 size: 15 residues. CDR3 nucleotides: TGTGCCAGCAGCTTCTCGACAGGCTCCGGAAACACCATATATTTT. This encodes CASSFSTGSGNTIYF.

This chain connects TRBV2 to TRBJ1-2, with D unresolved. From germline, CDR1 is SNHLY and CDR2 FYNNEI. The CDR3 loop spans 14 amino acids. Between the trimmed V and J ends, which lost 3 bases and 4 bases, there was a span of 12 bases. The CDR3 DNA follows: TGTGCCAGCAGTGACCGCTGGCAGGTCTATGGCTACACCTTC. Amino acids: CASSDRWQVYGYTF.

Here the CDR3 DNA reads TGTGCCACCAGCAGAGATTACGGGGAGCCGAACACCGGGGAGCTGTTTTTT. This translates into CATSRDYGEPNTGELFF. The chain carries TRBV15 and TRBJ2-2; maybe TRBD2 (5 bases). V gave up 0 bases and J gave up 0 bases, with 11 bases separating them. Looked up from germline, CDR1 is LNHNV and CDR2 is YYDKDF (reference sequence). This CDR3 spans 17 amino acids.

CDR3 nucleotides: TGTGCCAGCAGGCAGGGACTAGCAGGCACCGGGGAGCTGTTTTTT. It yields the protein CASRQGLAGTGELFF. The chain joins TRBV27 to TRBJ2-2; 9 positions match TRBD2. The CDR3 has 15 amino acids. Per germline, CDR1 MNHEY and CDR2 SMNVEV (reference sequence). J was trimmed by 4 bases and V by 6 bases; bases with no gene match: 6.

The chain carries TRBV28 and TRBJ1-1; D is perhaps TRBD1 (5 bases). Germline values: CDR1 MDHEN, CDR2 SYDVKM. CDR3 length: 13 amino acids. With 6 bases removed from V and 5 bases from J, the gap between germline ends came to 13 bases. Here the CDR3 DNA reads TGTGCCAGCAGACGGGTTCGACAGACTGAAGCTTTCTTT. As protein: CASRRVRQTEAFF.

This rearrangement joins TRBV29-1 to TRBJ2-7; TRBD2 might be the D (7 bases). V was shortened by 6 bases and J by 4 bases, with 28 bases between the two germline ends. CDR3 length equals 17 residues. The germline V gene has CDR1 SQVTM and CDR2 ANQGSEA. The CDR3 region has the DNA TGCAGCGTCCAGAGTCCCCTGAGTAGGGGGGGGGCGTACGAGCAGTACTTC. This gives the protein CSVQSPLSRGGAYEQYF.

The chain is built from TRBV19 and TRBJ1-2; 8 bases line up with TRBD1. J lost 4 bases, V lost 3 bases, and 10 bases had no gene match. CDR1 and CDR2 (germline): LNHDA, SQIVND (reference sequence). The CDR3 consists of 16 residues. The CDR3 spells CASSISWTGRVYGYTF. CDR3 in DNA: TGTGCCAGTAGTATCTCCTGGACAGGGCGGGTCTATGGCTACACCTTC.

Worth noting for this clone: Its ends do not fully match the called genes, so a read error is possible. The genes are TRBV19 and TRBJ1-1; D is perhaps TRBD1 (5 bases). CDR3 size: 16 residues. Germline lookup yields CDR1 LNHDA and CDR2 SQIVND (reference sequence). CDR3 in DNA: TGTGCCAGTAGTATAGACTGGGGCGCTGGGGCAACTGTAGCTTTCTTT. Translated: CASSIDWGAGATVAFF.

In its sample, this clone was seen once. The J gene is TRBJ1-4, the V gene TRBV27; the D is unclear. The germline gives CDR1 MNHEY, CDR2 SMNVEV (reference sequence). Trimming shortened V by 3 bases and J by 0 bases, and 11 bases separated the two germline ends. CDR3 length: 16 residues. CDR3 residues: CASSFRETATNEKLFF. CDR3 in DNA: TGTGCCAGCAGTTTCCGAGAGACTGCAACTAATGAAAAACTGTTTTTT.

The chain couples TRBV29-1 to TRBJ2-7; 8 nucleotides agree with TRBD1. Germline CDR1 reads SQVTM; CDR2 reads ANQGSEA. The J segment lost 2 bases and the V segment lost 6 bases, leaving 3 bases of the junction unmatched. CDR3 length: 12 residues. The CDR3 here is CSVLRGPYEQYF. As DNA, the CDR3 is TGCAGCGTCCTCAGGGGGCCCTACGAGCAGTACTTC.

The chain joins TRBV6-5 to TRBJ2-5; TRBD1 aligns across 8 bases. This CDR3 spans 16 amino acids. CDR1 is MNHEY, CDR2 SVGAGI, per germline. V lost 2 bases and J lost 5; bases outside the gene matches: 10. CDR3 nucleotide sequence: TGTGCCAGCAGTTACGGTGGAACAGGGGGTTTGGAGACCCAGTACTTC. As protein: CASSYGGTGGLETQYF.

The rearrangement joins TRBV7-3 to TRBJ2-1; the match to TRBD2 covers 8 bases. Germline values: CDR1 SGHTA, CDR2 FQGTGA. The CDR3 totals 17 residues. J gave up 4 bases and V 4 bases, and 12 bases lay outside the gene matches. CDR3 residues: CASSSSIGGGIYNEQFF. CDR3 nucleotide sequence: TGTGCCAGCAGCTCATCTATCGGCGGGGGGATATACAATGAGCAGTTCTTC. The full variable domain, in which reference TRBV7-3 and TRBJ2-1 provide the parts outside the CDR3, is GAGVSQTPSNKVTEKGKYVELRCDPISGHTALYWYRQSLGQGPEFLIYFQGTGAADDSGLPNDRFFAVRPEGSVSTLKIQRTERGDSAVYLCASSSSIGGGIYNEQFFGPGTRLTVL.

Regarding this clone: The same CDR3 also results from other DNA sequences found in this sample. J is TRBJ1-6 and V is TRBV5-1; the match to TRBD1 covers 9 bases. The V gene end was trimmed by 2 bases and the J gene end by 7 bases; junction bases not matched to a gene: 7. The germline V gene encodes CDR1 SGHRS and CDR2 YFSETQ. The CDR3 spans 16 residues. This CDR3 reads CASSLELTGGNSPLHF. The CDR3 nucleotides read TGCGCCAGCAGCTTAGAACTGACAGGGGGGAATTCACCCCTCCACTTT.

This rearrangement joins TRBV7-2 to TRBJ2-3; 9 nucleotides match TRBD2. J gave up 1 base and V 5 bases, and 4 bases lay outside the gene matches. CDR1 is SGHTA and CDR2 is FQGNSA in the germline V gene. CDR3 size: 15 residues. This CDR3 reads CASSTRLAGTDTQYF. CDR3 bases: TGTGCCAGCAGCACCCGACTAGCGGGCACAGATACGCAGTATTTT.

The CDR3 DNA follows: TGTGCCAGTAGTATAGTGGGGGGACCTCAGTATTTT. This codes for CASSIVGGPQYF. The chain joins TRBV19 to TRBJ2-3; perhaps TRBD2 as D (6 bases). V was shortened by 1 base and J by 12 bases, with 11 bases between the two germline ends. Looked up from germline, CDR1 is LNHDA and CDR2 is SQIVND (reference sequence). The CDR3 is made up of 12 amino acids.

A few counts support this clone. V gene TRBV5-1 combines with J gene TRBJ1-4; no clear D gene. CDR1 SGHRS and CDR2 YFSETQ come from the germline V gene. The V and J ends lost 4 bases and 4 bases respectively, with 11 bases between them. The CDR3 runs to 14 residues. CDR3 residues: CASSKGSGNEKLFF. CDR3 in DNA: TGCGCCAGCAGCAAAGGGTCGGGTAATGAAAAACTGTTTTTT.

Only one count was recorded for this clone. This sequence joins TRBV2 and TRBJ2-1; TRBD1 matches at 10 bases. J gave up 7 bases and V 7 bases, and 7 bases lay outside the gene matches. The germline gives CDR1 SNHLY, CDR2 FYNNEI. The CDR3 consists of 14 residues. The CDR3 DNA reads TGTGCCAGCAAGGGGGGACAGGGGAGGAATGAGCAGTTCTTC. Translated, it gives CASKGGQGRNEQFF.

The CDR3 here is CASSQDMVGYTDTQYF. The CDR3 region has the DNA TGCGCCAGCAGCCAAGATATGGTGGGCTACACAGATACGCAGTATTTT. The chain is built from TRBV4-3 and TRBJ2-3; unclear D gene. V was cut by 0 bases and J by 2 bases, with 12 bases left in between. Germline-derived CDR1 and CDR2 are LGHNA and YSLEER. CDR3 length: 16 residues.

The rearrangement links TRBV6-5 to TRBJ2-5, with a weak D call TRBD1 (5 bases). The germline gives CDR1 MNHEY, CDR2 SVGAGI. The CDR3 covers 13 residues. With 6 bases removed from V and 5 bases from J, the gap between germline ends came to 13 bases. Written as DNA, the CDR3 is TGTGCCAGCAGGGTGTCAGGGCGGGAGACCCAGTACTTC. It yields the protein CASRVSGRETQYF.

The chain links TRBV7-2 to TRBJ2-1, with D tentatively TRBD1 (6 bases). The V gene's germline CDR1 is SGHTA and CDR2 FQGNSA. Trimming stripped 5 bases from V and 0 bases from J, with 17 bases between. This CDR3 has 17 residues. The CDR3 DNA follows: TGTGCCAGCAGCGATCCCGGGACAATTTCCTCCTACAATGAGCAGTTCTTC. This encodes CASSDPGTISSYNEQFF.

The chain employs TRBV27 and TRBJ2-1, with 11 bases identical to TRBD2. The CDR3 contains 15 residues. The germline V gene encodes CDR1 MNHEY and CDR2 SMNVEV (reference sequence). With 6 bases clipped from V and 3 bases from J, the junction kept 4 bases outside the gene matches. This CDR3 reads CASRASGGNYNEQFF. In DNA form, the CDR3 reads TGTGCCAGCAGAGCTAGCGGGGGGAACTACAATGAGCAGTTCTTC.

The genes are TRBV2 and TRBJ2-1; D remains ambiguous. The V and J ends lost 2 bases and 4 bases respectively, with 6 bases between them. The CDR3 covers 13 residues. Germline loops: CDR1 SNHLY, CDR2 FYNNEI. For the CDR3, the DNA is TGTGCCAGCAGTGAACGACCGTACAATGAGCAGTTCTTC. Protein: CASSERPYNEQFF.

J is TRBJ2-1 and V is TRBV5-1; maybe TRBD1 (5 bases). The CDR3 runs to 15 residues. The germline V gene has CDR1 SGHRS and CDR2 YFSETQ. Trimming pared 0 bases from V and 5 bases from J, leaving 12 bases between. In DNA, the CDR3 is TGCGCCAGCAGCTTGGGGGTGGCCAGGGACAATGAGCAGTTCTTC. This encodes CASSLGVARDNEQFF.